This T cell receptor beta chain is drawn from a study of T cell repertoires in cytomegalovirus infection. The wider study: HLA-C-restricted CMV epitopes, recently identified, and well-studied HLA-B-restricted ones were used by the study. A matching HLA type, together with CMV infection, was signaled by public TCR beta signatures.

Worth noting for this clonotype: What it binds is unknown.

General observations from the study: Predominance within the ex vivo response was attributable to HLA-C-restricted CMV-specific TCR beta clonotypes.

From the reads, TCRdb called clonotypes with MiXCR, one entry per CDR3 protein. The sample yields about half a million distinct CDR3 sequences, 40% to 50% seen once. The V end was cut by 1 base, the J end by 2 bases, with 9 bases between. Germline V lookup: CDR1 SGHVS, CDR2 FQNEAQ. This CDR3 comprises 14 residues. V is TRBV7-8 and J is TRBJ2-7; D is ambiguous. This TCR came from a human donor in good health (CMV status not recorded). Some clones in this sample may be carry-over from other donors' samples. Here the sequenced sample was cultured PBMCs, taken from culture after CMV antigen stimulation. CDR3 in amino acids: CASSLVAPAYEQYF. CDR3 nucleotides: TGTGCCAGCAGCTTAGTGGCGCCAGCCTACGAGCAGTACTTC.